The T cell receptor (beta chain) described here comes from a study of patients and donors after allogeneic stem cell transplantation (TCRdb year 2020). The receptor library was made with RT-PCR. The sample was run on a NextSeq 550. TCRdb applied fastp at Q25 and MiXCR to the public reads, then kept only in-frame beta chains. CDR3 protein duplicates are merged, each entry listing the most common genes and DNA. The sample contains 400,000 to 450,000 distinct CDR3 sequences, 16% of them found a single time. The ten largest make up 7.2% of the sample. This clonotype has just a few counts. Its recognized antigen is unknown. Nothing much larger sits one base from this clone, and base qualities are not available. A distance of 12 bases separates the germline ends of V and J, which lose 2 bases and 8 bases respectively. The germline V gene (reference sequence) sets CDR1 to DFQATT and CDR2 to SNEGSKA. The CDR3 spans 13 residues, from the cysteine through the phenylalanine. The retained sequence is limited to the CDR3, 39 bases, with the frame set at the first base.

The sequence joins TRBV20-1 to TRBJ1-4; the best D guess is TRBD1, with 5 bases matching. The sequencing input was blood, either unsorted or a sorted T cell fraction (not recorded which). The receptor comes from a human donor who was either an allogeneic HSCT recipient or a stem cell or donor lymphocyte infusion donor (not recorded which). It is not recorded whose cells these are; they may come from a transplant donor. The nucleotides read TGCAGTGCTAGAAGAGGGTCAGGGGAAAAACTGTTTTTT. Its product reads: CSARRGSGEKLFF.